A single sample is the source of the 7 T cell receptor beta chains below, sequenced in a study of T cell responses to AZD1222 COVID-19 vaccine. Sequencing used immunoSEQ multiplex PCR; TCRdb keeps in-frame clones, though not all of them. This sample has 170,000 or so clones, with roughly nine tenths found just once. The specimen was peripheral blood, collected on day 0 of AZD1222 vaccination. These receptors were taken from an adult in good health.

This chain connects TRBV2 to TRBJ2-1; 9 nucleotides agree with TRBD1. This CDR3 has 15 amino acids. Germline CDR1 reads SNHLY; CDR2 reads FYNNEI. V lost 5 bases and J lost 7; bases outside the gene matches: 9. The CDR3 sequence: CASSHTGGAYNEQFF. The CDR3 nucleotides are TGTGCCAGCAGTCATACAGGGGGCGCTTATAATGAGCAGTTCTTC.

The V gene is TRBV7-2, the J gene TRBJ1-1, with TRBD1 matching over 8 bases. The germline V gene has CDR1 SGHTA and CDR2 FQGNSA. V shed 7 bases and J 3 bases; nucleotides not matched to a gene: 4. The CDR3 length is 13 residues. CDR3 nucleotide sequence: TGTGCCAGCACCGACAGGGGTTACACTGAAGCTTTCTTT. It yields the protein CASTDRGYTEAFF.

V gene TRBV11-3 combines with J gene TRBJ1-2, with 8 bases aligning to TRBD1. V gave up 1 base and J gave up 7 bases; unmatched junction bases: 17. CDR3 length: 18 residues. The germline V gene has CDR1 SGHNT and CDR2 YENEEA. CDR3 amino acids: CASSLGGETGAASLGYTF. CDR3 DNA sequence: TGTGCCAGCAGCTTAGGGGGAGAGACAGGGGCTGCCTCCCTTGGCTACACCTTC.

CDR3 amino acids: CASSQDRRSYNEQFF. The DNA of the CDR3 is TGTGCCAGCAGCCAGGACCGGCGCTCCTACAATGAGCAGTTCTTC. This chain connects TRBV5-4 to TRBJ2-1; D call uncertain. This CDR3 comprises 15 residues. V was pared by 4 bases and J by 0 bases, with 11 bases between. CDR1 is SGHNT and CDR2 is YYREEE in the germline V gene (reference sequence). Complete variable domain (other parts from reference TRBV5-4 and TRBJ2-1): ETGVTQSPTHLIKTRGQQVTLRCSSQSGHNTVSWYQQALGQGPQFIFQYYREEENGRGNFPPRFSGLQFPNYSSELNVNALELDDSALYLCASSQDRRSYNEQFFGPGTRLTVL.

A single count supports this clone. This chain links TRBV10-1 with TRBJ1-5; D gene unclear. Germline assignment: CDR1 WNHNN and CDR2 SYGVQD (reference sequence). The V gene lost 5 bases and the J gene lost 10 bases, with 12 bases spanning the gap. The CDR3 runs 12 residues. The CDR3 DNA reads TGCGCCAGCAGTTGCGAAGTGGTCCCCCAGCATTTT. Its translation is CASSCEVVPQHF.

J is TRBJ1-5 and V is TRBV24-1; D possibly corresponds to TRBD1 (5 bases). CDR1 and CDR2 from the germline V gene are KGHDR and SFDVKD. There are 15 residues in the CDR3. Trimming removed 3 bases from V and 6 bases from J, with 14 bases in between. Here the CDR3 DNA reads TGTGCCACCAGTGATCCGTCTGCAGGGACTCAGCCCCAGCATTTT. Translated: CATSDPSAGTQPQHF.

The chain couples TRBV7-9 to TRBJ2-7; no firm D call. The CDR3 runs 14 residues. Germline V gives CDR1 SEHNR, CDR2 FQNEAQ (reference sequence). V lost 0 bases to trimming and J lost 6 bases, with 12 bases between them. The CDR3 DNA is TGTGCCAGCAGCTTAGCCGCCCAACCGCTCGAGCAGTACTTC. This encodes CASSLAAQPLEQYF.